What follows describes a single T cell receptor beta chain. The specificity of this receptor is unknown. No per-base quality is available; no much larger clone lies one base away. In the prospective study, participants were 18 to 89 years old, resided in 24 geographic areas of the United States, and were enrolled through a virtual design. In the prospective study, participants were assigned to cohorts based on the clinical history participants reported in a screening survey and a study questionnaire. A participant counted as exposed if, within 2 weeks of entering the study, that participant had been in contact with someone who had a PCR-confirmed or clinician-diagnosed COVID-19 case. Each participant in the prospective study had whole blood, serum and a nasopharyngeal or oropharyngeal swab collected by mobile phlebotomists. Over a 2-month period, participants in the prospective study had the option of providing additional blood draws and questionnaires. Prospective study blood samples were shipped either frozen or at room temperature before DNA extraction.

TCRbeta CDR3 regions were amplified from genomic DNA by means of the immunoSEQ Assay, a bias-controlled multiplex PCR. As for the original processing: Within the assay, amplification of reference gene primers was used to estimate how many nucleated cells each sample contained. Sequence reads were collapsed and filtered to measure the absolute abundance of every unique TCRbeta CDR3 rearrangement. For each sample, productive Simpson clonality was calculated by taking the square root of Simpson's diversity index across productive rearrangements. Held by TCRdb, this immuneACCESS table contains in-frame sequences only and omits some clones. Under half of the omission traces to an unresolved V gene where checked; the cause of the rest is unknown. Clone size and V and J calls were adopted from that table, with D and trimming inferred from the DNA. This sample lists about 250,000 clones; 75% to 90% were detected once. About 2.9% of the sample lies in the top ten.

The source of the sample is a study of blood T cell repertoires in COVID-19 (dated by TCRdb to the early 2020s). Study-level background: Samples covering the acute and convalescent phases of COVID-19 were provided by collaborators in the United States, Italy and Spain. The material from the prospective study consisted of cDNA or gDNA derived from T cells, B-cell-depleted T cells, or PBMCs. Deeply sampled blood TCRbeta repertoires from subjects exposed to, actively infected with, or recovered from COVID-19 were included in the dataset. The repertoires were released in a freely available public database intended as a resource for research on the immune response to SARS-CoV-2. The samples were drawn from the first 160 participants of the ongoing ImmuneRACE study and from some 1,300 subjects provided by 6 global collaborators. A de-identified subject ID, COVID-19 status, age in years and sex were almost always included in the sample metadata. Where available, HLA class I and class II types were taken from metadata supplied by the sample provider and were not determined by assay-based typing. Paper-wide results and their limitations: Clinical and demographic metadata were provided uncurated, with the amount varying by source and participant.

CDR1 SGDLS and CDR2 YYNGEE were looked up in the germline V gene. V lost 0 bases and J lost 5 bases, and the count of bases not matched to a germline gene is 2. Spanning cysteine to phenylalanine, the CDR3 consists of 14 amino acids. Only the CDR3 DNA stays, 42 bases, in frame from base 1. Recombination linked TRBV9 to TRBJ2-5, and 9 junctional nucleotides match TRBD2. The TCR comes from a woman between 40 and 50 years old who had been exposed to COVID-19. The sequenced sample was PBMCs or T cells enriched from blood (not recorded which). Here the CDR3 is given as CASSVDAGGETQYF. The DNA sequence is given as TGTGCCAGCAGCGTAGATGCGGGAGGGGAGACCCAGTACTTC.